The text below deals with one T cell receptor beta chain. Authors' methods: Amplification of reference gene primers provided the estimated nucleated cell counts. The repertoire was sequenced with immunoSEQ multiplex PCR; TCRdb's copy has only in-frame clones and lacks some. V and J calls and clone size are given by that table; D and trimming were obtained from the DNA. This sample has over 250,000 clones; roughly 80% occur once, and the top ten carry about 5%. This specimen belongs to a study of blood T cell repertoires in COVID-19. The CDR3 length is 17 residues. V was clipped by 3 bases and J by 0 bases, with 15 bases between them. Germline V gene data show CDR1 as GTSNPN and CDR2 as SVGIG (reference sequence).

The rearrangement uses TRBV30 and TRBJ1-6; the D gene is possibly TRBD1 (5 bases). The sequence was collected from a man in his forties who had been exposed to COVID-19. The specimen sequenced was PBMCs or T cells enriched from blood (not recorded which). CDR3 in DNA: TGTGCCTGGAGCGGTGACAGAAGAAGCTCCTATAATTCACCCCTCCACTTT. It translates to CAWSGDRRSSYNSPLHF. Using reference TRBV30 and TRBJ1-6 for the parts outside the CDR3, the full variable domain is SQTIHQWPATLVQPVGSPLSLECTVEGTSNPNLYWYRQAAGRGLQLLFYSVGIGQISSEVPQNLSASRPQDRQFILSSKKLLLSDSGFYLCAWSGDRRSSYNSPLHFGNGTRLTVT.